The sequence of this T cell receptor (beta chain) was determined in a study of T cells in Graves' hyperthyroidism and ophthalmopathy. Researchers amplified the TCR beta CDR3 regions from RNA transcripts. HTBI primers were the set used in a first-round RT-PCR of the TCR CDR3. TCRdb called the multiplex PCR reads again in MiXCR, with one record for every CDR3 protein. The data show 450,000 to 650,000 distinct CDR3 sequences, roughly 15% seen once. With duration under 3 months, ophthalmopathy was active: Clinical Activity Score at least 3, NOSPECS at least 4. Orbital computed tomography and thyroid ultrasound, together with serum TRAb and thyroxine and clinical symptoms, were used for diagnoses. The germline V gene has CDR1 MDHEN and CDR2 SYDVKM. The V and J ends lost 8 bases and 0 bases, in that order; junction bases with no gene match: 4. The CDR3 contains 14 residues. This clonotype was found many times. Its antigen is not identified.

Study results and caveats: Blood shared most expanded thyroid clonotypes above 0.001.

Sequenced material: blood. V usage is TRBV28 and J usage is TRBJ2-7, with 10 positions matching TRBD1. This receptor was taken from a woman between 18 and 29 years old with Graves' ophthalmopathy. CDR3 in amino acids: CASGTGDSSYEQYF. The CDR3 DNA reads TGTGCCAGCGGGACAGGGGATTCCTCCTACGAGCAGTACTTC. Full variable domain (outside the CDR3, taken from reference TRBV28 and TRBJ2-7): DVKVTQSSRYLVKRTGEKVFLECVQDMDHENMFWYRQDPGLGLRLIYFSYDVKMKEKGDIPEGYSVSREKKERFSLILESASTNQTSMYLCASGTGDSSYEQYFGPGTRLTVT.